Listed here are 11 T cell receptor beta chains from one sample, sequenced in a study of post-analysis software for immune sequencing data. Study outcomes and limitations: Five TRBV segments, TRBV5-6, TRBV5-1 and TRBV20-1 among them, were found more frequent in patients than controls.

Presence of unique molecular identifiers characterized the TCR beta cDNA libraries. Each CDR3 protein gets one entry after TCRdb re-called the PCR reads with MiXCR. The sample lists hundreds of thousands of distinct CDR3 sequences; about 44% were seen once. The antigens for these receptors are not known. Specimen: blood. The receptors derive from a girl between 10 and 17 years old with multiple sclerosis.

This clonotype occurred a few times. This rearrangement joins TRBV27 to TRBJ2-5; a possible D gene is TRBD2 (5 bases). V was cut by 0 bases and J by 5 bases, with 7 bases left in between. Germline V lookup: CDR1 MNHEY, CDR2 SMNVEV (reference sequence). CDR3 size: 13 residues. DNA of the CDR3: TGTGCCAGCAGTTTATCGCCGGGGGAGACCCAGTACTTC. Encoded protein: CASSLSPGETQYF.

The rearrangement joins TRBV7-2 to TRBJ2-1, with 10 bases that match TRBD1. Germline V gene data show CDR1 as SGHTA and CDR2 as FQGNSA. V dropped 4 bases and J dropped 7; count of bases not matched to a gene: 10. This CDR3 spans 16 amino acids. The CDR3, as DNA: TGTGCCAGCAGCTCACCGGGGGACAGGGGAGGGAATGAGCAGTTCTTC. It codes for CASSSPGDRGGNEQFF.

This clonotype came up a few times. This rearrangement joins TRBV12-3 or TRBV12-4 to TRBJ1-1; D gene ambiguous. Trimming left V 3 bases short and J 0 bases short, with 14 bases between. The CDR3 has 16 residues. CDR3 in DNA: TGTGCCAGCAGTTTCGGCAGGCGATCCATGAACACTGAAGCTTTCTTT. It translates to CASSFGRRSMNTEAFF.

The CDR3 nucleotides read TGCGCCAGCAGCTTCCTAGCGGGAGCTAGAGAGACCCAGTACTTC. This translates into CASSFLAGARETQYF. The chain has TRBV5-1 and TRBJ2-5, with 10 bases that match TRBD2. CDR1 is SGHRS, CDR2 YFSETQ, per germline. The CDR3 extends over 15 amino acids. V gave up 2 bases and J gave up 4 bases; unmatched junction bases: 5.

This clonotype has a handful of counts. The genes are TRBV10-3 and TRBJ2-1, with D unclear. CDR1 and CDR2 (germline): ENHRY, SYGVKD. The length of the CDR3 is 14 residues. The ends were cut back, 4 bases at V and 0 bases at J, with 7 bases in the middle. The CDR3 DNA reads as TGTGCCATCAGTGCCCAAAGCTCCTACAATGAGCAGTTCTTC. Protein product: CAISAQSSYNEQFF.

The rearrangement joins TRBV19 to TRBJ1-5; 8 bases match TRBD1. The CDR3 sequence is 12 residues long. Germline V CDR1 and CDR2: LNHDA, SQIVND (reference sequence). J gave up 2 bases and V 9 bases, and 0 bases lay outside the gene matches. The CDR3 DNA reads as TGTGCCAGGACAGGGGGCAATCAGCCCCAGCATTTT. Its translation is CARTGGNQPQHF.

This clonotype was seen a handful of times. The V call is TRBV6-1, the J call TRBJ2-5; D is possibly TRBD1 (6 bases). This CDR3 comprises 14 residues. V was trimmed by 4 bases and J by 3 bases, leaving 12 bases between them. The germline gives CDR1 MNHNS, CDR2 SASEGT. CDR3 in DNA: TGTGCCAGCAGTGTCAGGGGAACCGAAGAGACCCAGTACTTC. It encodes CASSVRGTEETQYF.

The chain recombines TRBV6-5 with TRBJ1-1; no definite D call. Germline loops: CDR1 MNHEY, CDR2 SVGAGI. V lost 4 bases, J lost 10 bases, and 16 bases lay in between. This CDR3 contains 13 residues. CDR3: CASSSWGNRSAFF. Written as DNA, the CDR3 is TGTGCCAGCAGTTCCTGGGGTAATAGGTCAGCTTTCTTT.

The chain employs TRBV20-1 and TRBJ1-6; 9 nucleotides agree with TRBD1. This CDR3 has 13 residues. Germline CDR1 is DFQATT and CDR2 is SNEGSKA (reference sequence). The junction had 7 bases not matched to a gene; V was cut back by 7 bases and J by 9 bases. The CDR3 DNA sequence: TGCAGTGTTCCCCGACAGGGGGGTTCACCCCTCCACTTT. Its protein is CSVPRQGGSPLHF.

CDR3 bases: TGCAGCGTTGAAGATCAGGGGCGCGTGGGAGATACGCAGTATTTT. Its protein product is CSVEDQGRVGDTQYF. J is TRBJ2-3 and V is TRBV29-1, with D perhaps TRBD1 (6 bases). The germline CDR1 and CDR2 sequences are SQVTM and ANQGSEA. V was clipped by 0 bases and J by 5 bases, with 15 bases between them. The CDR3 is made up of 15 amino acids.

In nucleotides, the CDR3 is TGTGCCAGCAGTCAGAGCGGGGGGCAAGACAATGAGCAGTTCTTC. Its translation: CASSQSGGQDNEQFF. The chain couples TRBV3-1 to TRBJ2-1; 9 bases map to TRBD2. The trim removed 6 bases at V and 5 bases at J, leaving 8 bases unmatched. The CDR3 runs 15 residues. Looked up from germline, CDR1 is LGHDT and CDR2 is YNNKEL (reference sequence).